The rows below give T cell receptor beta chains drawn from one sample of a study of early T cells in non-severe SARS-CoV-2 infection. TCRdb reanalysed the 5' RACE reads using MiXCR and keeps one entry per CDR3 protein. The sample records approximately 50,000 distinct CDR3 sequences, approximately 10% being singletons. The sample consisted of whole blood. These TCRs come from an adult who was a healthcare worker with PCR-confirmed SARS-CoV-2 infection or an uninfected control (not recorded which). The CDR3 runs from the conserved cysteine through the conserved F or W. The order of the fields is V gene, clone size, D gene, J gene, CDR3 protein, CDR3 DNA. D genes are given only for firm matches. The size of a clone is reported for some rows only, either as once, few or many, or as a class for expanded clones.

>TRBV7-2|.|.|TRBJ2-5
CASSYWKETQYF
TGTGCCAGCAGCTACTGGAAAGAGACCCAGTACTTC
>TRBV6-2/TRBV6-3|.|.|TRBJ1-2
CASSYSTGYGYTF
TGTGCCAGCAGTTACTCGACGGGCTATGGCTACACCTTC
>TRBV5-6|few|.|TRBJ2-5
CASRRDSESQYF
TGTGCCAGCCGACGGGACTCTGAATCTCAGTACTTC
>TRBV7-2|many|.|TRBJ2-5
CASRTYQETQYF
TGTGCCAGCAGGACATACCAAGAGACCCAGTACTTC
>TRBV5-6|few|TRBD1|TRBJ2-7
CASSFAGGGEQYF
TGTGCCAGCAGCTTTGCAGGGGGCGGGGAGCAGTACTTC
>TRBV25-1|many|.|TRBJ1-6
CASSGTSNSPLHF
TGTGCCAGCAGTGGGACCTCTAATTCACCCCTCCACTTT
>TRBV6-2/TRBV6-3|.|TRBD1|TRBJ1-6
CASSYSNRGYSPLHF
TGTGCCAGCAGTTACTCCAACAGGGGCTATTCACCCCTCCACTTT
>TRBV7-9|many|.|TRBJ2-1
CASSPGEAQVF
TGTGCCAGCAGCCCAGGGGAGGCCCAAGTCTTC
>TRBV15|many|.|TRBJ2-1
CATSRDRLAANEQFF
TGTGCCACCAGCAGAGATCGGCTAGCTGCAAATGAGCAGTTCTTC
>TRBV5-1|few|TRBD2|TRBJ2-7
CASSGNLLTSGTYEQYF
TGCGCCAGCAGCGGCAACCTTCTGACTAGCGGGACGTACGAGCAGTACTTC
>TRBV27|.|TRBD2|TRBJ2-7
CASSLTGLANSEQYF
TGTGCCAGCAGTTTGACAGGACTAGCAAACTCCGAGCAGTACTTC
>TRBV7-6|many|.|TRBJ1-2
CASSLKSYYGYTF
TGTGCCAGCAGCTTAAAGAGTTACTATGGCTACACCTTC
>TRBV7-3|many|TRBD1|TRBJ2-3
CASSSTGGLSDTQYF
TGTGCCAGCAGCTCGACAGGGGGCTTGTCAGATACGCAGTATTTT
>TRBV5-1|few|.|TRBJ2-5
CASKKGIKETQYF
TGCGCCAGCAAGAAAGGTATCAAAGAGACCCAGTACTTC
>TRBV13|many|.|TRBJ1-2
CASSLGTAVRYTF
TGTGCCAGCAGCCTAGGGACTGCGGTTCGCTACACCTTC
>TRBV5-6|few|TRBD1|TRBJ1-5
CASSLGGQGGNQPQHF
TGTGCCAGCAGCTTGGGGGGACAGGGAGGAAATCAGCCCCAGCATTTT
>TRBV4-1|few|TRBD1|TRBJ2-3
CASSQDQTGQGAPDTQYF
TGCGCCAGCAGCCAAGATCAGACGGGACAGGGGGCCCCAGATACGCAGTATTTT
>TRBV20-1|few|TRBD2|TRBJ2-3
CSAQPSGSWTDTQYF
TGCAGTGCTCAGCCTAGCGGGAGCTGGACAGATACGCAGTATTTT
>TRBV2|many|TRBD1|TRBJ2-1
CASSAMGTGSKGEQFF
TGTGCCAGCAGCGCGATGGGGACAGGGTCGAAGGGTGAGCAGTTCTTC
>TRBV7-2|many|.|TRBJ2-5
CASSRGGPIVYQETQYF
TGTGCCAGCAGTCGTGGCGGCCCCATCGTGTACCAAGAGACCCAGTACTTC
>TRBV10-3|once|.|TRBJ2-6
CAIPHTSGANVLTF
TGTGCCATCCCTCACACCTCTGGGGCCAACGTCCTGACTTTC
>TRBV7-9|many|TRBD1|TRBJ2-7
CASSLRQGVSYEQYF
TGTGCCAGCAGCCTCCGACAGGGGGTCTCCTACGAGCAGTACTTC
>TRBV5-1|.|.|TRBJ2-2
CASSRIRIGELFF
TGCGCCAGCAGCCGGATTCGGATCGGGGAGCTGTTTTTT
>TRBV12-3/TRBV12-4|many|.|TRBJ1-1
CASSLGGGTEAFF
TGTGCCAGCAGTTTAGGGGGAGGCACTGAAGCTTTCTTT
>TRBV7-7|many|TRBD2|TRBJ2-2
CASSLTAGRAGELFF
TGTGCTAGCAGCTTAACAGCGGGAAGGGCCGGGGAGCTGTTTTTT
>TRBV20-1|many|.|TRBJ1-1
CSARDRRGEWGYTEAFF
TGCAGTGCTAGAGATCGAAGGGGGGAATGGGGGTATACTGAAGCTTTCTTT
>TRBV12-3/TRBV12-4|many|.|TRBJ1-1
CASSLGVSNTEAFF
TGTGCCAGCAGTTTAGGGGTTTCGAACACTGAAGCTTTCTTT
>TRBV16|.|.|TRBJ2-7
CASSRDGGDEQYF
TGTGCCAGCAGCAGGGACGGCGGGGACGAGCAGTACTTC
>TRBV4-3|few|TRBD2|TRBJ2-6
CASSQGSGGPSGANVLTF
TGCGCCAGCAGCCAAGGGAGCGGGGGGCCCTCTGGGGCCAACGTCCTGACTTTC